This is a list of T cell receptor beta chains from one sample in a study of long-term antiretroviral therapy in people with HIV. Assay: immunoSEQ multiplex PCR; the TCRdb copy retains only in-frame clones and omits some. The sample yields tens of thousands of clones, 70% to 85% seen once. The source material was unsorted PBMCs, sampled 0.5 years after starting antiretroviral therapy. These receptors all stem from a man aged 18 to 29 with HIV. CDR3s include the opening cysteine and the closing phenylalanine or tryptophan. Each record gives: J gene, CDR3 length, V gene, D gene, clone size, CDR3 protein, CDR3 DNA. A D gene is named only where the DNA matches it firmly. Clone size is not always given. Where it is, it says once, few, many or a class for expanded clones.

TRBJ2-1 | 14 | TRBV15 | NA | NA | CATSPALLGLEQFF | TGTGCCACCAGCCCAGCTCTGTTAGGTCTTGAGCAGTTCTTC
TRBJ2-7 | 14 | TRBV15 | NA | NA | CATSRDLRGYEQYF | TGTGCCACCAGCAGAGATCTTCGAGGCTACGAGCAGTACTTC
TRBJ2-7 | 11 | TRBV6-5 | NA | NA | CASSRDYEQYF | TGTGCCAGCAGTCGAGATTACGAGCAGTACTTC
TRBJ2-2 | 16 | TRBV13 | TRBD2 | NA | CASSATERGAGGELFF | TGTGCCAGCAGCGCAACGGAGCGGGGGGCAGGCGGGGAGCTGTTTTTT
TRBJ1-5 | 14 | TRBV5-8 | NA | NA | CASSTGRSLGPQHF | TGTGCCAGCAGCACGGGACGGTCACTGGGGCCCCAGCATTTT
TRBJ1-6 | 14 | TRBV9 | NA | NA | CASSPSLNNSPLHF | TGTGCCAGCAGCCCTTCACTGAATAATTCACCCCTCCACTTT
TRBJ2-7 | 14 | TRBV5-1 | NA | NA | CASSMTASSYEQYF | TGCGCCAGCAGCATGACAGCGAGCTCCTACGAGCAGTACTTC
TRBJ2-7 | 13 | TRBV11-2 | NA | NA | CASSRHITYEQYF | TGTGCCAGCAGCAGGCACATCACCTACGAGCAGTACTTC
TRBJ2-1 | 18 | TRBV15 | NA | NA | CATSRSPQVQPSYNEQFF | TGTGCCACCAGCAGATCCCCACAGGTCCAGCCGTCCTACAATGAGCAGTTCTTC
TRBJ2-3 | 12 | TRBV30 | NA | NA | CALARDADTQYF | TGTGCCTTGGCCAGGGATGCAGATACGCAGTATTTT
TRBJ2-7 | 12 | TRBV18 | NA | NA | CASSPDPYEQYF | TGTGCCAGCTCACCGGATCCTTACGAGCAGTACTTC
TRBJ1-1 | 13 | TRBV13 | NA | NA | CASSWTLYTEAFF | TGTGCCAGCAGCTGGACCCTATACACTGAAGCTTTCTTT
TRBJ2-2 | 15 | TRBV15 | TRBD1 | few | CATSRDRVWTGELFF | TGTGCCACCTCCCGGGACAGGGTGTGGACCGGGGAGCTGTTTTTT
TRBJ1-4 | 14 | TRBV28 | NA | NA | CASRAFRDPEKLFF | TGTGCCAGCAGAGCATTCCGGGACCCCGAAAAACTGTTTTTT
TRBJ2-7 | 15 | TRBV4-2 | TRBD1 | NA | CASSQVPGQRNEQYF | TGTGCCAGCAGCCAGGTACCGGGACAGAGGAACGAGCAGTACTTC
TRBJ2-7 | 14 | TRBV28 | TRBD2 | NA | CASGGSGRVVEQYF | TGTGCCAGCGGGGGTAGCGGGAGGGTCGTCGAGCAGTACTTC
TRBJ2-6 | 16 | TRBV7-2 | NA | NA | CASSLATGSGANVLTF | TGTGCCAGCAGCTTAGCTACAGGGTCTGGGGCCAACGTCCTGACTTTC
TRBJ2-3 | 15 | TRBV7-8 | NA | NA | CASSLGGRGADTQYF | TGTGCCAGCAGCTTAGGGGGGAGAGGCGCAGATACGCAGTATTTT
TRBJ2-1 | 17 | TRBV27 | NA | NA | CASSLVFRVGPYNEQFF | TGTGCCAGCAGTTTAGTCTTCAGGGTCGGCCCGTACAATGAGCAGTTCTTC
TRBJ2-1 | 16 | TRBV29-1 | NA | NA | CSVEGVEGDVYNEQFF | TGCAGCGTTGAGGGCGTAGAGGGGGACGTCTACAATGAGCAGTTCTTC
TRBJ2-7 | 13 | TRBV9 | NA | NA | CASSVFQGGEQYF | TGTGCCAGCAGCGTATTCCAGGGTGGCGAGCAGTACTTC
TRBJ2-7 | 15 | TRBV11-2 | NA | NA | CASSWEGAGSYEQYF | TGTGCCAGCAGCTGGGAGGGGGCAGGTTCCTACGAGCAGTACTTC
TRBJ2-2 | 15 | TRBV5-5 | NA | NA | CASSLRDYLTGELFF | TGTGCCAGCAGCTTACGGGATTATTTAACAGGGGAGCTGTTTTTT
TRBJ2-1 | 15 | TRBV7-9 | TRBD2 | NA | CASSLASGGANEQFF | TGTGCCAGCAGCTTAGCTAGCGGGGGGGCCAATGAGCAGTTCTTC
TRBJ2-7 | 15 | TRBV7-6 | TRBD1 | NA | CASSLGTGETYEQYF | TGTGCCAGCAGCTTAGGGACAGGGGAAACCTACGAGCAGTACTTC
TRBJ2-3 | 15 | TRBV27 | TRBD1 | NA | CASWKRQGSTDTQYF | TGTGCCAGTTGGAAGAGACAGGGCTCCACAGATACGCAGTATTTT
TRBJ2-6 | 16 | TRBV6-4 | NA | NA | CASSVAGPSGANVLTF | TGTGCCAGCAGTGTAGCAGGACCCTCTGGGGCCAACGTCCTGACTTTC
TRBJ2-5 | 15 | TRBV5-1 | TRBD1 | NA | CASSPGQGRQETQYF | TGCGCCAGCAGCCCCGGACAGGGAAGGCAAGAGACCCAGTACTTC
TRBJ2-7 | 16 | TRBV4-1 | TRBD2 | few | CASSQVQGQGLYEQYF | TGCGCCAGCAGCCAAGTTCAGGGCCAGGGACTATACGAGCAGTACTTC
TRBJ2-5 | 14 | TRBV5-1 | NA | NA | CASSSGATRETQYF | TGCGCCAGCAGTTCCGGGGCCACCAGGGAGACCCAGTACTTC